The present TCR beta chain was sequenced within a study of neurological immune-mediated disorders (dated by TCRdb to the late 2010s). Broadly, across the study: Of the 35 or so multiple sclerosis patients, about 31 had relapsing-remitting MS and 3 had secondary progressive MS. Peripheral blood TCR-beta repertoires from HTLV-I-associated myelopathy (HAM/TSP) patients, multiple sclerosis patients and healthy controls were compared by UMI-based sequencing. The cohort comprised 68 subjects: roughly 14 HAM/TSP patients, some 34 multiple sclerosis patients and around 20 healthy controls. The approximately 110 TCR-beta libraries included longitudinal samples, technical triplicates and paired sorted CD4+ and CD8+ T-cell subsets alongside PBMC samples. Overall study outcomes, separate from this receptor: Phylogenetic analysis grouped repertoires from 18 of 34 MS patients into a cluster of related CDR3 sequences, suggesting a possible repertoire-level signature. TCR clonal expansion was highest in HAM/TSP patients and lowest in MS patients, with MS patients falling below even healthy controls. The MS cluster was not associated with any clinical or MRI features, and the authors stated that larger cohorts are needed. No identical CDR3 amino acid sequences were found to be shared among expanded clones across subjects, suggesting that TCR-beta repertoires were private in all groups.

For unsorted PBMC libraries, 2 million PBMCs were used after storage in RNAlater at -80 degrees C until RNA extraction. Multiple sclerosis patients were enrolled in a US clinical protocol under which disease progression was evaluated by magnetic resonance imaging. Peripheral blood was subjected to Ficoll-Hypaque density gradient centrifugation to isolate PBMCs, which were then cryopreserved in liquid nitrogen. According to the germline V gene, CDR1 reads MDHEN and CDR2 reads SYDVKM. The CDR3, from cysteine to phenylalanine, totals 16 residues. Solely the CDR3 DNA is kept, with 48 bases framed from the first base. V trim: 1 base; J trim: 5 bases; unmatched bases: 8. This clonotype was observed many times. Its antigen has not been determined. No clone much larger than this one lies a single base away; base qualities are absent. cDNA synthesis used template-switch 5'RACE with a primer carrying a 10-nucleotide random unique molecular identifier tagging each TCR transcript. Over 170 million TCR-beta sequences, covering 15-18 subjects, were produced in each sequencing run. Total RNA was extracted with the RNeasy kit. The KAPA Real-time Library Amplification kit was used to amplify TCR-beta VDJ regions with primers for the TCR constant region and the 5'RACE anchor. Sample indexes and Illumina adaptors were added in a first PCR, and a second PCR then increased library yield. After Ampure bead purification, the roughly 650 bp TCR product was size-selected on a 2% E-gel SizeSelection system. Before pooling, libraries had their quality checked on a Bioanalyzer, their concentration measured with Qubit, and their quantity determined with the Kapa Library Quantification kit. An Illumina HiSeq 2500 sequenced the libraries paired-end 2 x 150 bp. To increase sequence diversity, roughly 25-31% phiX was spiked into each library pool. The study's processing was this. The UMI-based MiGEC pipeline processed quality-filtered reads and removed over 80% of raw TCR sequences during error correction. VDJ genes were aligned to IMGT germline references, and each clonotype was defined by a unique CDR3 amino acid sequence together with V-J genes. VDJtools evaluated clonal expansion, Shannon diversity and CDR3 relatedness (CalcPairwiseDistances, ClusterSamples); CLCbio workbench built phylogenetic trees. Expanded clones were defined as having at least 8 unique UMIs, based on coefficient-of-variation modelling across technical triplicates. TCRdb reanalyzed the raw reads on its own, using fastp at Q25 for trimming and MiXCR for clone calling, and kept in-frame beta chains. All rows with the same CDR3 protein become a single entry with the most common DNA and genes. V and J calls and clone size were set by TCRdb, not the authors. The sample table shows more than 75,000 distinct CDR3 sequences, and roughly 3.3% are seen once. Around 2.7% of the sample is held by the ten biggest clonotypes.

This clonotype originated in a woman between 45 and 60 years old with multiple sclerosis. The sample taken for sequencing was PBMCs. The sequence links TRBV28 to TRBJ2-3; 8 bases in the middle match TRBD1. In nucleotides, the sequence is TGTGCCAGCAGTTTATTCGGCAGGGGGCTAGGAGATACGCAGTATTTT. It translates as CASSLFGRGLGDTQYF.